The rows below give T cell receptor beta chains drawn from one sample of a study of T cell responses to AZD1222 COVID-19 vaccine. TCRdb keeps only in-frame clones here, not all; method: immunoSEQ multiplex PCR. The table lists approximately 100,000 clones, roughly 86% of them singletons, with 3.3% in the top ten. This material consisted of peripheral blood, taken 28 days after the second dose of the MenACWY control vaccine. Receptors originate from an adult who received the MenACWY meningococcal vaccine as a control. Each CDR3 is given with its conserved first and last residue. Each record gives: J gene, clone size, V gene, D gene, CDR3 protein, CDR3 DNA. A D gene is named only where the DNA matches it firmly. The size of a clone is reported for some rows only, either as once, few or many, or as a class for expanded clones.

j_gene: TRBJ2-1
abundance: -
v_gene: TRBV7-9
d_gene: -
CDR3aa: CASVQLYGSSFSYNEQFF
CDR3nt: TGTGCCAGCGTTCAGCTGTATGGCAGCTCATTCTCCTACAATGAGCAGTTCTTC

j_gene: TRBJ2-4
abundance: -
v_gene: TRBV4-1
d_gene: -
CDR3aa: CASSQPTGSKNIQYF
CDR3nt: TGCGCCAGCAGCCAACCGACAGGATCCAAAAACATTCAGTACTTC

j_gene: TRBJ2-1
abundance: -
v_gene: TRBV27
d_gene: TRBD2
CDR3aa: CASSLYRGGYNEQFF
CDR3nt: TGTGCCAGCAGTTTATACCGCGGGGGGTACAATGAGCAGTTCTTC

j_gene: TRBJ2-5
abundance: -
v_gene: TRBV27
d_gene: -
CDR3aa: CASSFRASSETQYF
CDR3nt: TGTGCCAGCAGTTTTAGGGCTAGCTCGGAGACCCAGTACTTC

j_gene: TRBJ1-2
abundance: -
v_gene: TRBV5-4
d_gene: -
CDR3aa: CASSLGHNYGYTF
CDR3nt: TGTGCCAGCAGCTTGGGTCATAACTATGGCTACACCTTC

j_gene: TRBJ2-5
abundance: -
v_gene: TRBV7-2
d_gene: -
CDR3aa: CASSARTNQETQYF
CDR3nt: TGTGCCAGCAGCGCCAGGACTAATCAAGAGACCCAGTACTTC

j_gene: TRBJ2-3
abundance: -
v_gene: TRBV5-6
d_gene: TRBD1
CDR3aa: CASSLAGQGNTDTQYF
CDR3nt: TGTGCCAGCAGCTTGGCGGGACAGGGGAACACAGATACGCAGTATTTT

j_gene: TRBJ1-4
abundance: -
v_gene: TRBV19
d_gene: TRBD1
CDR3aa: CASSTGQAAEKLFF
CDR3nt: TGTGCCAGTAGTACTGGACAGGCGGCTGAAAAACTGTTTTTT

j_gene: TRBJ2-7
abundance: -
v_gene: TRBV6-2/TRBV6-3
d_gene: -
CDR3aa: CASSPSSSYEQYF
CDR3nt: TGTGCCAGCAGTCCCTCAAGCTCCTACGAGCAGTACTTC

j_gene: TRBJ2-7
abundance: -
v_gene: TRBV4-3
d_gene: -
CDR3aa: CASSQDRGAYEQYF
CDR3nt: TGCGCCAGCAGCCAAGATAGGGGGGCATACGAGCAGTACTTC

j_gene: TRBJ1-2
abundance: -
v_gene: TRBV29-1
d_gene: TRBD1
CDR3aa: CSAGQRTGGDYGYTF
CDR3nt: TGCAGCGCAGGTCAAAGAACAGGGGGCGACTATGGCTACACCTTC

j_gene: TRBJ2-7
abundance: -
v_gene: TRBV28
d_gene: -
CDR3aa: CASSRGQGASYEQYF
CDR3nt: TGTGCCAGCAGCCGAGGACAAGGGGCCTCCTACGAGCAGTACTTC

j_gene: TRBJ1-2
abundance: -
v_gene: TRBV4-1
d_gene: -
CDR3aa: CASSQGAGIKGYTF
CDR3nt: TGCGCCAGCAGCCAAGGCGCAGGGATAAAGGGCTACACCTTC

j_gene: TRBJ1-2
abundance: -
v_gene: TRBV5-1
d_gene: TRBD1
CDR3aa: CASSSGGYSYGYTF
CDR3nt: TGCGCCAGCAGCTCAGGGGGATATTCCTATGGCTACACCTTC

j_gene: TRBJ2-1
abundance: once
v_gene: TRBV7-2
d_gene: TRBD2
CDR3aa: CASSLASTSGAYNEQFF
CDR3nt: TGTGCCAGCAGCTTAGCCTCGACTAGCGGGGCTTACAATGAGCAGTTCTTC

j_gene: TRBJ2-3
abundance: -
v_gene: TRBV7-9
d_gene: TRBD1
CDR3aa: CASRSTGTGRADTQYF
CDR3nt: TGTGCCAGCAGATCCACCGGGACAGGGAGGGCAGATACGCAGTATTTT

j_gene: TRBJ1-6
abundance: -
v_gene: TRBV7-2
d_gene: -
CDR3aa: CASSFTQHGWLPLHF
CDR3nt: TGTGCCAGCAGCTTCACCCAGCATGGGTGGTTACCCCTCCACTTT

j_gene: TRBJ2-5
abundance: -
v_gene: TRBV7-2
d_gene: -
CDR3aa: CASSLALDPQTQYF
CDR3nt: TGTGCCAGCAGCTTAGCTCTAGATCCCCAGACCCAGTACTTC

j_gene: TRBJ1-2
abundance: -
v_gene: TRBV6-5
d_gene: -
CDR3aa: CASSYSRGSYGYTF
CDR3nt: TGTGCCAGCAGTTACTCGAGAGGATCGTATGGCTACACCTTC

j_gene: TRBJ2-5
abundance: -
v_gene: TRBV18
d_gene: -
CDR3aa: CASSPPRGQGQETQYF
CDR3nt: TGTGCCAGCTCACCACCCCGGGGGCAGGGGCAAGAGACCCAGTACTTC

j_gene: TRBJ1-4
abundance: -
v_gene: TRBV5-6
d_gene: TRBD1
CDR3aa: CASSPRTGANEKLFF
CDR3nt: TGTGCCAGCAGCCCGAGGACAGGGGCTAACGAAAAACTGTTTTTT

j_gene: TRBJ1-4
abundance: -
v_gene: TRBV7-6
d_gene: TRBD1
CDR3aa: CASSSRDRVTNEKLFF
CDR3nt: TGTGCCAGCAGCTCCCGCGACAGGGTAACTAATGAAAAACTGTTTTTT

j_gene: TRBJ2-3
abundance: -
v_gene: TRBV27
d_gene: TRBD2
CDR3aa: CASSQTKSRLASLDTQYF
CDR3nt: TGTGCCAGCAGTCAAACAAAATCCCGACTAGCGAGTTTAGATACGCAGTATTTT

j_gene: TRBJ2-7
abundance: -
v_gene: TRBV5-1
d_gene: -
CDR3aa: CASSLTAGRPYEQYF
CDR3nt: TGCGCCAGCAGCTTGACGGCAGGGCGGCCCTACGAGCAGTACTTC

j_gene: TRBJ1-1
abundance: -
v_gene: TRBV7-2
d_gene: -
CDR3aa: CASSFRQTQAFF
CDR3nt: TGTGCCAGCAGCTTCAGACAGACGCAAGCTTTCTTT

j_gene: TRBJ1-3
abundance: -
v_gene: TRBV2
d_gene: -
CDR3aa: CASSPRFDGAGNTIYF
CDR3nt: TGTGCCAGCAGTCCACGCTTCGACGGGGCTGGAAACACCATATATTTT

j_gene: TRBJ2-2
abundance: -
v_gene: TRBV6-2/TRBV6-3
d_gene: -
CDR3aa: CASSYRGVATGELFF
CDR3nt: TGTGCCAGCAGTTACCGTGGAGTTGCCACCGGGGAGCTGTTTTTT

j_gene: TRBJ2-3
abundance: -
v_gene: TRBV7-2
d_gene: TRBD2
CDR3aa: CASSAPSGGADTQYF
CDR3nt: TGTGCCAGCAGCGCCCCTAGCGGGGGGGCAGATACGCAGTATTTT

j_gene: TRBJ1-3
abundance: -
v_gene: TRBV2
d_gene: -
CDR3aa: CASTQRGTPENTIYF
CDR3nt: TGTGCCAGCACTCAACGGGGCACTCCAGAGAACACCATATATTTT

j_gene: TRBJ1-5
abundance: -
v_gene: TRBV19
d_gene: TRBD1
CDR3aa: CASSGGTGDQPQHF
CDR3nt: TGTGCCAGTAGTGGAGGGACAGGGGATCAGCCCCAGCATTTT

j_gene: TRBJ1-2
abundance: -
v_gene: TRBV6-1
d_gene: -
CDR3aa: CASSEALRNYGYTF
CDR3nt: TGTGCCAGCAGTGAAGCGCTAAGGAACTATGGCTACACCTTC

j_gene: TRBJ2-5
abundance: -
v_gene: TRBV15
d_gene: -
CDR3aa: CATSRDRGGQNLQETQYF
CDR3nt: TGTGCCACCAGCAGAGATCGTGGAGGACAGAACCTCCAAGAGACCCAGTACTTC

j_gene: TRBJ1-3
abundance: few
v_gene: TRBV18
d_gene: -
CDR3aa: CASSPDSPQGNTIYF
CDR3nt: TGTGCCAGCTCACCAGACAGTCCCCAAGGAAACACCATATATTTT

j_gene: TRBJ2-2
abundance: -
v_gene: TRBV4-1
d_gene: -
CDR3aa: CASSRTFRGITGELFF
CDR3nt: TGCGCCAGCAGCCGTACTTTCAGGGGAATCACCGGGGAGCTGTTTTTT

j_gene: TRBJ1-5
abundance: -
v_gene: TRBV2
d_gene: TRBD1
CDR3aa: CASSPGTGTSGPQHF
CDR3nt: TGTGCCAGCTCCCCCGGGACAGGGACATCAGGGCCCCAGCATTTT

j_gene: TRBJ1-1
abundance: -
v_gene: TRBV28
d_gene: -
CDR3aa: CASRTDLNTEAFF
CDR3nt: TGTGCCAGCAGGACGGACTTGAACACTGAAGCTTTCTTT

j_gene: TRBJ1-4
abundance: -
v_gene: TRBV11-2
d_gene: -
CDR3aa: CASSLAPATNEKLFF
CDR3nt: TGTGCCAGCAGCTTAGCTCCAGCAACTAATGAAAAACTGTTTTTT

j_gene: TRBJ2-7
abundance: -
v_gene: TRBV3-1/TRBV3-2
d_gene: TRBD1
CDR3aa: CASSAPGTGSSYEQYF
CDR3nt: TGTGCCAGCAGTGCCCCCGGGACAGGCAGCTCCTACGAGCAGTACTTC

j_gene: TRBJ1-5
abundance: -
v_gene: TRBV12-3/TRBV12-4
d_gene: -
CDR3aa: CASSLARDQPQHF
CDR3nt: TGTGCCAGCAGTTTGGCCAGGGATCAGCCCCAGCATTTT

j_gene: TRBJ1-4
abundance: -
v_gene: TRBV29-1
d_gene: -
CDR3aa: CSVGQGLSNEKLFF
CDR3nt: TGCAGCGTTGGTCAGGGACTTAGTAATGAAAAACTGTTTTTT

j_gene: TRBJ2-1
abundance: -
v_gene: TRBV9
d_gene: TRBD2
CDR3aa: CASSVSSGGAGSYNEQFF
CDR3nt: TGTGCCAGCAGCGTCTCTAGCGGGGGGGCCGGCTCCTACAATGAGCAGTTCTTC

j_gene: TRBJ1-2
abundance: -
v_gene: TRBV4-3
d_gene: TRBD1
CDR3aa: CASSQATGYGYTF
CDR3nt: TGCGCCAGCAGCCAAGCGACAGGGTATGGCTACACCTTC

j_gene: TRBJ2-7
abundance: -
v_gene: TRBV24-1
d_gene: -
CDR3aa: CATSDLGGSQYF
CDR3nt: TGTGCCACCAGTGATTTAGGAGGTTCGCAGTACTTC

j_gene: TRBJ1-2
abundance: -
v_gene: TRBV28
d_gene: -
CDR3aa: CASRGPSKSNYGYTF
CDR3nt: TGTGCCAGCAGGGGCCCGAGCAAATCTAACTATGGCTACACCTTC

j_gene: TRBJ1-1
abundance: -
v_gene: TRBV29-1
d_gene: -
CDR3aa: CSVVRITEAFF
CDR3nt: TGCAGCGTTGTCAGGATCACTGAAGCTTTCTTT

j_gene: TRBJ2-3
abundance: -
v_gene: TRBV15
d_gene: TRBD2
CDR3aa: CATSRRLGGGYTDTQYF
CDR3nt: TGTGCCACCAGCAGGCGCCTGGGCGGGGGATACACAGATACGCAGTATTTT

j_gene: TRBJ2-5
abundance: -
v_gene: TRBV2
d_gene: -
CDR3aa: CASSSEETQYF
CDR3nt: TGTGCCAGCAGCTCTGAAGAGACCCAGTACTTC

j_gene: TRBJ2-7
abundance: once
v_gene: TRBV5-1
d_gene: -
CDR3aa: CASSMDGRIVSYEQYF
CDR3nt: TGCGCCAGCAGCATGGACGGACGTATAGTCTCCTACGAGCAGTACTTC

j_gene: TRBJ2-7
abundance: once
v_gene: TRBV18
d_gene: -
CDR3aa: CASSPQIPAYEQYF
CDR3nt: TGTGCCAGCTCACCGCAAATACCGGCCTACGAGCAGTACTTC

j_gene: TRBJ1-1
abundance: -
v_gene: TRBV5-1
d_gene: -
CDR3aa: CASSLAVDRDTEAFF
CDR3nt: TGCGCCAGCAGCTTGGCAGTGGACAGAGACACTGAAGCTTTCTTT

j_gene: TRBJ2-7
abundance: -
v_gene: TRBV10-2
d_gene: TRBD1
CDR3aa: CASSETGGYEQYF
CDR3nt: TGCGCCAGCAGTGAGACAGGGGGCTACGAGCAGTACTTC

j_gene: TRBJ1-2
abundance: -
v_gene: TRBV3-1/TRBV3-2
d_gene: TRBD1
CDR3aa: CASSPGTVDGYTF
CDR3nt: TGTGCCAGCAGCCCCGGGACAGTCGATGGCTACACCTTC

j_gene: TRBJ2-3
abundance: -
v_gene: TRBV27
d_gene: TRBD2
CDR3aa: CASSRLAGGSTDTQYF
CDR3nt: TGTGCCAGCAGTCGACTAGCGGGGGGTAGCACAGATACGCAGTATTTT

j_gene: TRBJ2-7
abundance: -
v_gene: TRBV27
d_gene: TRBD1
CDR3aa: CASSPYLTGGTYEQYF
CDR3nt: TGTGCCAGCAGCCCTTACCTAACAGGGGGCACCTACGAGCAGTACTTC

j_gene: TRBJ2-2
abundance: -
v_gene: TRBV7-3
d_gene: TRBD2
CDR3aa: CASSPRLARNTGELFF
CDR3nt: TGTGCCAGCAGCCCCAGACTAGCGAGGAACACCGGGGAGCTGTTTTTT

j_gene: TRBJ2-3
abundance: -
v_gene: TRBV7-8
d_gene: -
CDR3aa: CASSLLRDPSTDTQYF
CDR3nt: TGTGCCAGCAGCTTATTGAGGGACCCTAGCACAGATACGCAGTATTTT

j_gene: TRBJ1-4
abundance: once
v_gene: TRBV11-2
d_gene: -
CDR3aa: CASSLVRGGGEKLFF
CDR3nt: TGTGCCAGCAGCTTAGTGAGGGGAGGGGGTGAAAAACTGTTTTTT